The 25 T cell receptor beta chains given below trace back to one sample, sequenced in a study of Graves' ophthalmopathy and Graves' hyperthyroidism. RNA transcripts were the source from which TCR beta CDR3 regions were amplified. First-round RT-PCR used HTBI primers; second-round multiplex PCR followed. TCRdb independently ran MiXCR on the multiplex PCR reads; one entry per CDR3 protein. The sample shows under 800,000 distinct CDR3 sequences, 22% of them seen only once. Sequenced: peripheral blood. Source of these receptors: a woman aged 18-29 years with stable Graves' hyperthyroidism. Some clones in this sample may be carry-over from other donors' samples.

The CDR3 region has the DNA TGTGCCAGCAGCTTACGGAGAGGACAGGGGGCAGGAGAGACCCAGTACTTC. Encoded protein: CASSLRRGQGAGETQYF. This chain connects TRBV11-2 to TRBJ2-5; 11 bases map to TRBD1. Germline CDR1 reads SGHAT; CDR2 reads FQNNGV. The CDR3 has 17 amino acids. The J segment lost 4 bases and the V segment lost 2 bases, leaving 9 bases of the junction unmatched.

This clonotype was detected only a few times. The gene calls are TRBV9 and TRBJ1-2; tentative D call: TRBD1 (5 bases). Germline V gene sequence: CDR1 SGDLS, CDR2 YYNGEE. The V end lost 0 bases, the J end lost 6 bases, and 12 bases lay between the germline ends. The CDR3 has 14 amino acids. The CDR3 reads CASSVGGGTDGYTF. CDR3 nucleotides: TGTGCCAGCAGCGTAGGCGGGGGAACGGATGGCTACACCTTC.

V is TRBV11-1 and J is TRBJ1-1, with a weak D call TRBD1 (5 bases). CDR3 length: 16 residues. The V gene lost 3 bases and the J gene lost 0 bases, with 14 bases spanning the gap. CDR1 SGHAT and CDR2 FQDESV come from the germline V gene (reference sequence). The DNA for the CDR3 is TGTGCCAGCAGCTTGATTGGGGCGGGGATGAACACTGAAGCTTTCTTT. Translating gives CASSLIGAGMNTEAFF.

This clonotype was counted at least ten times. J is TRBJ1-2 and V is TRBV20-1, with D possibly TRBD1 on 5 matching bases. In germline, CDR1 is DFQATT, CDR2 SNEGSKA (reference sequence). Trimming removed 0 bases at V and 3 bases at J, with 8 bases between. The CDR3 spans 13 residues. CDR3 region: CSAREAGHYGYTF. The CDR3 DNA reads as TGCAGTGCTAGAGAGGCAGGGCACTATGGCTACACCTTC.

Comment on this clonotype: A much larger clone lies one base from this, so it may be a read error. The genes are TRBV10-3 and TRBJ1-5, with a weak D call TRBD1 (5 bases). The V end was cut by 5 bases, the J end by 1 base, with 12 bases between. The CDR3 is made up of 15 amino acids. The germline CDR1 and CDR2 sequences are ENHRY and SYGVKD. In nucleotides, the CDR3 is TGTGCCATCAGTACAGCAGGGATCAGCAATCAGCCCCAGCATTTT. Translating it yields CAISTAGISNQPQHF.

The sample holds many counts of this clonotype. The V and J genes are TRBV12-3 or TRBV12-4 and TRBJ1-2; the match to TRBD1 covers 8 bases. The CDR3 has 13 residues. Trimming cost V 5 bases and J 8 bases; bases outside gene matches: 7. The CDR3 DNA is TGTGCCAGCAGTAGGGGACAGGACGGCGGCTACACCTTC. This translates into CASSRGQDGGYTF.

V usage is TRBV12-5 and J usage is TRBJ2-7; D ambiguous. V was trimmed by 7 bases and J by 2 bases, leaving 18 bases between them. This CDR3 has 15 amino acids. From germline, CDR1 is LGHNT and CDR2 FRNRAP. CDR3 protein: CASATRASYPYEQYF. CDR3 sequence (DNA): TGTGCTAGTGCTACCCGGGCGTCTTATCCCTACGAGCAGTACTTC.

The chain couples TRBV27 to TRBJ2-6; 8 bases map to TRBD1. This CDR3 is 18 amino acids long. Germline CDR1 is MNHEY and CDR2 is SMNVEV (reference sequence). V gave up 5 bases and J gave up 0 bases; unmatched junction bases: 9. The CDR3 DNA reads as TGTGCCAGCAGTCAAATCGGACAGGGCCACTCTGGGGCCAACGTCCTGACTTTC. This encodes CASSQIGQGHSGANVLTF.

Ten or more counts support this clonotype. The J gene is TRBJ1-1, the V gene TRBV20-1; D is undetermined. Germline V CDR1 and CDR2: DFQATT, SNEGSKA (reference sequence). The CDR3 contains 15 residues. Trimming took 6 bases from V and 5 from J, leaving 22 bases between them. The CDR3 coding sequence is TGCAGTGCCGATGGCACTCGGGCTGCGGAAACTGAAGCTTTCTTT. Translating it yields CSADGTRAAETEAFF.

This clonotype was seen a handful of times. The chain employs TRBV6-1 and TRBJ2-5; perhaps D is TRBD1 or TRBD2 (6 bases each). The CDR3 is 14 residues long. Germline V CDR1 and CDR2: MNHNS, SASEGT. V lost 4 bases to trimming and J lost 5 bases, with 14 bases between them. The CDR3 loop reads CASSGGTPSETQYF. In DNA, the CDR3 is TGTGCCAGCAGTGGCGGGACACCCAGTGAGACCCAGTACTTC.

This clonotype was detected ten times or more. V and J are TRBV20-1 and TRBJ1-2, with D hard to call. The CDR3 length is 13 residues. Between the trimmed V and J ends, which lost 5 bases and 6 bases, there was a span of 16 bases. The germline V gene has CDR1 DFQATT and CDR2 SNEGSKA (reference sequence). The CDR3 region is CSAPPSDLNGYTF. CDR3 sequence (DNA): TGCAGTGCTCCGCCCTCAGACCTAAATGGCTACACCTTC.

This clonotype was seen repeatedly, ten times or more. The rearrangement links TRBV12-3 or TRBV12-4 to TRBJ1-1; tentative D call: TRBD1 (6 bases). The CDR3 is made up of 13 amino acids. V lost 6 bases to trimming and J lost 3 bases, with 11 bases between them. CDR3 nucleotides: TGTGCCAGCAGCCACGGACAGTACACTGAAGCTTTCTTT. It codes for CASSHGQYTEAFF.

The chain recombines TRBV20-1 with TRBJ1-5, with D perhaps matching TRBD1 (5 bases). V shed 6 bases and J shed 5 bases, with 14 bases lying between them. This CDR3 comprises 13 residues. Germline-derived CDR1 and CDR2 are DFQATT and SNEGSKA (reference sequence). The CDR3 sequence: CSAVTERHQPQHF. The CDR3 DNA is TGCAGTGCAGTGACAGAACGACATCAGCCCCAGCATTTT.

At least ten counts were recorded for this clonotype. The V gene is TRBV5-1, the J gene TRBJ1-5, with no clear D. This CDR3 region has 13 residues. Between the trimmed V and J ends, which lost 5 bases and 0 bases, there was a span of 6 bases. Germline V gives CDR1 SGHRS, CDR2 YFSETQ. The CDR3 loop is CASRATSNQPQHF. The CDR3 DNA is TGCGCCAGCAGGGCCACTAGCAATCAGCCCCAGCATTTT.

Ten or more counts support this clonotype. The J gene is TRBJ2-2, the V gene TRBV13; 11 nucleotides match TRBD2. Germline lookup yields CDR1 PRHDT and CDR2 FYEKMQ (reference sequence). V dropped 6 bases and J dropped 2; count of bases not matched to a gene: 2. This CDR3 is built from 15 residues. This CDR3 is CASSRLAGNTGELFF. Here the CDR3 DNA reads TGTGCCAGCAGTCGACTAGCGGGAAACACCGGGGAGCTGTTTTTT.

This clonotype came up once. This sequence joins TRBV10-2 and TRBJ1-1; 10 bases map to TRBD1. The V gene's germline CDR1 is WSHSY and CDR2 SAAADI. This CDR3 comprises 18 residues. V lost 2 bases, J lost 4 bases, and 13 bases stayed unmatched. The CDR3 DNA reads as TGCGCCAGCAGTGAGGGGTGGCCCCCGGGACAGGGGCGCACTGAAGCTTTCTTT. Its translation: CASSEGWPPGQGRTEAFF.

The J gene is TRBJ2-5, the V gene TRBV6-5, with D perhaps matching TRBD2 (5 bases). V dropped 2 bases and J dropped 9 bases, with 13 bases sitting between them. This CDR3 region has 13 residues. CDR1 is MNHEY, CDR2 SVGAGI, per germline. The DNA of the CDR3 is TGTGCCAGCAGTTACGGCCAATGGAGGTCCCAGTACTTC. Translated, it gives CASSYGQWRSQYF.

This clonotype was observed a handful of times. V and J are TRBV28 and TRBJ1-2; D uncertain. V lost 5 bases and J lost 7, with 11 bases in between. The CDR3 spans 12 residues. Germline loops: CDR1 MDHEN, CDR2 SYDVKM. In DNA, the CDR3 is TGTGCCAGCAGTCCTCTTACGTCTGGCTACACCTTC. Its protein product is CASSPLTSGYTF.

This clonotype was recorded a few times. The chain is built from TRBV6-2 or TRBV6-3 and TRBJ1-5; 10 nucleotides agree with TRBD1. CDR1 and CDR2 from the germline V gene are MNHEY and SVGEGT. The length of the CDR3 is 18 residues. The trim removed 7 bases at V and 5 bases at J, leaving 17 bases unmatched. The CDR3 DNA reads as TGTGCCAGCACTTCCGCCCACAGGGGGACAGGGGTTGATCAGCCCCAGCATTTT. It codes for CASTSAHRGTGVDQPQHF.

This clonotype has at least ten counts. This rearrangement joins TRBV6-2 or TRBV6-3 to TRBJ1-5, with 8 bases matching TRBD1. The CDR3 runs to 15 residues. V lost 7 bases to trimming and J lost 3 bases; unmatched junction nucleotides: 8. Per the germline V gene, CDR1 is MNHEY and CDR2 is SVGEGT. The CDR3 region is CASNRMDRDNQPQHF. Here the CDR3 DNA reads TGTGCCAGCAACCGAATGGACAGGGACAATCAGCCCCAGCATTTT.

This chain joins TRBV12-5 and TRBJ2-7, with 7 bases fitting TRBD2. Germline CDR1 is LGHNT and CDR2 is FRNRAP. CDR3 length: 14 amino acids. The V gene end was trimmed by 6 bases and the J gene end by 4 bases; junction bases not matched to a gene: 9. The CDR3 loop is CASGMGGSAYEQYF. CDR3 DNA sequence: TGTGCTAGTGGAATGGGGGGGTCTGCTTACGAGCAGTACTTC.

The sample holds many counts of this clonotype. The chain couples TRBV12-3 or TRBV12-4 to TRBJ1-1; 8 bases align to TRBD1. This CDR3 has 15 residues. The ends lost 3 bases at V and 0 bases at J; junction bases unmatched: 3. The CDR3 loop reads CASSFQGALNTEAFF. The DNA of the CDR3 is TGTGCCAGCAGTTTCCAGGGGGCCCTGAACACTGAAGCTTTCTTT.

This clonotype was counted at least ten times. V is TRBV12-3 or TRBV12-4 and J is TRBJ1-1; D uncertain. This CDR3 has 12 amino acids. The germline V and J ends were trimmed by 6 bases and 5 bases, with 10 bases remaining between them. The CDR3 DNA reads as TGTGCCAGCAGCTTTGGGCAGACTGAAGCTTTCTTT. It encodes CASSFGQTEAFF.

J is TRBJ1-1 and V is TRBV28; no clear D. Trimming removed 6 bases at V and 1 base at J, with 9 bases between. The CDR3 is 13 residues long. In germline, CDR1 is MDHEN, CDR2 SYDVKM. CDR3 loop: CASRPASNTEAFF. CDR3 DNA sequence: TGTGCCAGCAGACCTGCTTCGAACACTGAAGCTTTCTTT.

This clonotype was counted many times. The chain joins TRBV6-1 to TRBJ2-2; D is possibly TRBD1 (5 bases). The CDR3 totals 14 residues. V was pared by 2 bases and J by 1 base, with 5 bases between. The germline CDR1 and CDR2 sequences are MNHNS and SASEGT. The CDR3 protein is CASSETGNTGELFF. DNA of the CDR3: TGTGCCAGCAGTGAAACAGGGAACACCGGGGAGCTGTTTTTT.